This T cell receptor beta chain was obtained from a study of blood T cell repertoires in COVID-19. On the study more broadly: Donors in the United States, Italy and Spain gave samples during acute or convalescent COVID-19.

Seattle's cohort entered during active infection and was followed longitudinally. This CDR3 has 15 amino acids. CDR1 is SGHRS and CDR2 is YFSETQ in the germline V gene. Trimming pared 2 bases from V and 5 bases from J, leaving 17 bases between. In the authors' methods: Counts of nucleated cells, estimated from reference gene primer amplification, were obtained. The repertoire was sequenced with immunoSEQ multiplex PCR; TCRdb's copy has only in-frame clones and lacks some. The V and J calls and clone size are taken from that table; D and trimming were inferred from the DNA. Seen here are fewer than 450,000 clones, 87% observed once, and the top ten hold about 6.9%.

The specimen sequenced was peripheral blood. The source is a woman in her 50s with COVID-19, enrolled during active disease. The rearrangement links TRBV5-1 to TRBJ2-7; D perhaps matches TRBD1 (6 bases). CDR3 DNA sequence: TGCGCCAGCAGCTTCTCTCAGGGGCGCATGAACGAGCAGTACTTC. This encodes CASSFSQGRMNEQYF.